This TCR beta chain appears in the sequencing data of a study of CD8 T cells in ankylosing spondylitis (TCRdb year 2017). About the study as a whole: To find TCR variants linked to disease, the study profiled T cell receptor beta repertoires in ankylosing spondylitis patients and healthy donors. Peripheral blood was sampled, and synovial fluid was additionally collected from ankylosing spondylitis patients. The full study cohort was made up of about 25 ankylosing spondylitis patients and 95 to 130 healthy donors.

Trimming removed 2 bases from V and 5 bases from J, leaving 9 bases between the germline ends. CDR3 length: 14 amino acids, cysteine to phenylalanine. Only CDR3 DNA remains: 42 bases, in frame from the first base. What the work shows at the level of the full study, not this receptor alone: Significant enrichment of the disease-linked clones was reported in matched synovial fluid samples from ankylosing spondylitis patients. The disease-linked clones showed a CD8+ phenotype and occurred at relatively low frequencies in peripheral blood. A TCR beta motif of 8 or 9 highly homologous amino acid variants appeared characteristic of blood from ankylosing spondylitis patients. Some motif variants were previously reported in synovial fluid and blood of reactive arthritis patients, suggesting common disease-initiation mechanisms.

For sequencing, an Illumina HiSeq 2500 was employed. Quantitative 5'-RACE with molecular barcodes was the method used to prepare the TCR beta libraries. As for the original processing: To identify disease-linked TCR variants, a new computational method was used, one built on a probabilistic model of VDJ rearrangement. TCRdb trimmed the raw reads at Q25, called clones with MiXCR and kept productive beta chains. Each CDR3 protein gets just one entry, which takes the most common genes and DNA from the rows behind it. The V and J calls follow TCRdb's processing rather than the paper's. Present in this sample are some 700,000 distinct CDR3 sequences, around 19% of which were seen just once. The top ten clonotypes cover under 20% of the sample. This clonotype was seen ten or more times. Its antigen is still unknown. Base qualities are missing; no much larger clone stands one base away.

Input material: blood, either unsorted or a sorted T cell fraction (not recorded which). The TCR comes from a male donor with ankylosing spondylitis. The chain is assembled from TRBV12-3 or TRBV12-4 and TRBJ1-4; tentative D gene TRBD1, with 6 bases matching. The CDR3 corresponds to CASSLRQGNEKLFF. The DNA reads as follows: TGTGCCAGCAGTTTAAGGCAGGGGAATGAAAAACTGTTTTTT.